This T cell receptor (beta chain) was recorded in a study of PD-L1 blockade in urothelial cancer. Clones were sequenced by immunoSEQ multiplex PCR, and TCRdb holds only the in-frame ones, with some missing. The sample lists tens of thousands of clones, nearly 90% occurring once. CDR3 length equals 15 residues. Unmatched junction bases numbered 10, after V lost 10 bases and J lost 3 bases. This clonotype was sampled from a man aged 60 to 69 with urothelial cancer. Source: PBMCs, taken around atezolizumab (anti-PD-L1) treatment. The J gene is TRBJ2-2, the V gene TRBV23-1, with 8 bases that match TRBD2. TRBV23-1 is marked as an open reading frame, function uncertain. The CDR3 DNA is TGCGCCAACTGGGAGCGGGGGCGTGACACCGGGGAGCTGTTTTTT. This sequence encodes CANWERGRDTGELFF.